This T cell receptor beta chain came from a study of cytomegalovirus exposure and HLA in healthy donors. Study-wide results and limits: Highly shared variants forming one cluster were likely a sequencing artifact.

V trimming: 0 bases; J trimming: 5 bases; junction bases outside the gene matches: 4. Germline values: CDR1 MGHRA, CDR2 YSYEKL. The CDR3 sequence is 15 residues long. The PCR ran on 60 Vbeta and 13 Jbeta primers. Some clones are missing from TCRdb's copy, which holds only in-frame ones; the method was immunoSEQ multiplex PCR. The sample includes about 200,000 clones. Points on this clone: Antigen unknown.

The gene calls are TRBV4-1 and TRBJ2-5, with 9 positions matching TRBD1. The receptor was isolated from a boy under 18 in good health and CMV-seronegative. Specimen: PBMCs. The CDR3 loop reads CASSQEQGAGETQYF. The CDR3 DNA is TGCGCCAGCAGCCAAGAACAGGGGGCTGGGGAGACCCAGTACTTC.